These 32 T cell receptor beta chains came from one sample sequenced in a study of T cells in Graves' hyperthyroidism and ophthalmopathy. TCR beta CDR3 region amplification was performed from RNA transcripts. Carried out on the TCR CDR3, a first-round RT-PCR used the HTBI primer set. TCRdb processed the multiplex PCR reads anew with MiXCR; each CDR3 protein has one entry. The sample includes over 500,000 distinct CDR3 sequences, 46% of them seen just once. Material: peripheral blood or thyroid tissue (not recorded which). The receptors come from an adult woman with Graves' disease, either hyperthyroidism or ophthalmopathy (not recorded which).

The chain carries TRBV5-1 and TRBJ2-5, with D perhaps TRBD1 (5 bases). Between the trimmed V and J ends, which lost 3 bases and 5 bases, there was a span of 11 bases. The CDR3 consists of 13 residues. Looked up from germline, CDR1 is SGHRS and CDR2 is YFSETQ. This CDR3 is CASSWGNTETQYF. CDR3 coding DNA: TGCGCCAGCAGCTGGGGCAATACGGAGACCCAGTACTTC.

This clonotype is a singleton in its sample. The genes are TRBV2 and TRBJ1-6, with 7 bases matching TRBD1. CDR1 and CDR2 from the germline V gene are SNHLY and FYNNEI. The CDR3 contains 16 residues. With 8 bases clipped from V and 0 bases from J, the junction kept 7 bases outside the gene matches. DNA for the CDR3: TGTGCCAGCTGGGACAGTCCGATCTCCTATAATTCACCCCTCCACTTT. Amino acids: CASWDSPISYNSPLHF.

This clonotype was detected ten times or more. The chain uses TRBV9 and TRBJ1-5, with D unclear. Trimming stripped 1 base from V and 4 bases from J, with 9 bases between. CDR1 and CDR2 from the germline V gene are SGDLS and YYNGEE. The CDR3 is 14 residues long. CDR3 in DNA: TGTGCCAGCAGCGTAACGGGAGGGAATCAGCCCCAGCATTTT. It yields the protein CASSVTGGNQPQHF.

This chain joins TRBV11-2 and TRBJ2-7, with D possibly being TRBD1 (5 bases). This CDR3 is 16 amino acids long. CDR1 SGHAT and CDR2 FQNNGV come from the germline V gene. The V and J ends lost 5 bases and 0 bases respectively, with 17 bases between them. CDR3 nucleotide sequence: TGTGCCAGCAGCCCAAGACAGAGAATGGTCTCCTACGAGCAGTACTTC. Translated, it gives CASSPRQRMVSYEQYF.

Only one count was recorded for this clonotype. The rearrangement uses TRBV20-1 and TRBJ1-6; 9 nucleotides align to TRBD1. CDR1 is DFQATT, CDR2 SNEGSKA, per germline (reference sequence). CDR3 length: 13 amino acids. The CDR3 DNA sequence: TGCATAGCGGGACAGGGAAATAATTCACCCCTCCACTTT. Translation gives CIAGQGNNSPLHF.

The chain employs TRBV6-1 and TRBJ2-7, with TRBD2 matching over 10 bases. CDR1 and CDR2 from the germline V gene are MNHNS and SASEGT. The CDR3 covers 16 residues. The trim removed 0 bases at V and 5 bases at J, leaving 7 bases unmatched. CDR3 protein: CASSEAATSGNNEQYF. The CDR3 bases are TGTGCCAGCAGTGAAGCGGCTACTAGCGGGAATAACGAGCAGTACTTC.

This clonotype was observed a few times. This chain links TRBV14 with TRBJ2-7; TRBD1 aligns across 9 bases. Per germline, CDR1 SGHDN and CDR2 FVKESK. V dropped 5 bases and J dropped 4; count of bases not matched to a gene: 12. This CDR3 region has 16 residues. CDR3 DNA sequence: TGTGCCAGCAGCAAATCCGGGACAGGGCTTTCGTACGAGCAGTACTTC. Encoded protein: CASSKSGTGLSYEQYF.

This clonotype was observed a few times. This sequence joins TRBV5-4 and TRBJ2-7, with no clear D. Matching the DNA end better, TRBJ2-5 makes the J call doubtful. CDR1 SGHNT and CDR2 YYREEE come from the germline V gene (reference sequence). The CDR3 is made up of 13 amino acids. The CDR3 nucleotides are TGTGCCAGCAGCTTGTCATCCGGGGAGACCCAGTACTTC. This sequence encodes CASSLSSGETQYF.

The gene calls are TRBV4-3 and TRBJ2-7; 14 bases align to TRBD2. J lost 7 bases, V lost 0 bases, and 8 bases had no gene match. This CDR3 is 17 amino acids long. The germline gives CDR1 LGHNA, CDR2 YSLEER. CDR3 in amino acids: CASSQEVGLAGGEEQYF. Written as DNA, the CDR3 is TGCGCCAGCAGCCAAGAGGTTGGACTAGCGGGAGGCGAGGAGCAGTACTTC.

On this clonotype itself: The missing conserved phenylalanine or tryptophan at the end of this CDR3 makes a read error likely. The DNA is left out, because the CDR3 cannot be placed on it with certainty; the CDR3 is given as TCRdb lists it. The genes are TRBV10-3 and TRBJ2-5; TRBD1, the table's D call, lacks a check against the DNA. The germline CDR1 and CDR2 sequences are ENHRY and SYGVKD. The CDR3 numbers 15 amino acids, ends counted. CDR3 in amino acids: CAIRGGRNYGYTFGS.

This clonotype was observed a few times. The gene calls are TRBV4-1 and TRBJ1-4; TRBD1 matches at 11 bases. The CDR3 length is 16 residues. Germline V gives CDR1 MGHRA, CDR2 YSYEKL. Trimming at V came to 1 base and at J to 7 bases, leaving 5 bases not matched to a gene. The DNA for the CDR3 is TGCGCCAGCAGCCAAGGGCGCGGGACAGGGGGTGAAAAACTGTTTTTT. Translation: CASSQGRGTGGEKLFF.

This chain joins TRBV19 and TRBJ2-6; D gene ambiguous. This CDR3 comprises 16 residues. Germline lookup yields CDR1 LNHDA and CDR2 SQIVND (reference sequence). V lost 9 bases and J 3 bases, leaving 18 bases between the germline ends. The CDR3 sequence: CASSPTVVSGANVLTF. The CDR3 nucleotides are TGTGCCAGCAGCCCCACCGTGGTGAGTGGGGCCAACGTCCTGACTTTC.

The chain joins TRBV29-1 to TRBJ2-5; D perhaps matches TRBD1 (6 bases). Trimming cost V 6 bases and J 5 bases, with 16 bases left between them. From germline, CDR1 is SQVTM and CDR2 ANQGSEA. The CDR3 has 13 amino acids. In DNA, the CDR3 is TGCAGCGTAAGGCAGGGGAGAGGGGAGACCCAGTACTTC. As protein: CSVRQGRGETQYF.

The chain carries TRBV20-1 and TRBJ1-1, with D unclear. The CDR3 is 13 residues long. V dropped 0 bases and J dropped 9 bases, with 14 bases sitting between them. Germline CDR1 is DFQATT and CDR2 is SNEGSKA (reference sequence). The CDR3 protein is CSARETGSQKAFF. The CDR3 DNA reads TGCAGTGCTAGAGAGACCGGGAGCCAAAAAGCTTTCTTT.

V is TRBV7-2 and J is TRBJ2-1; TRBD1 agrees at 8 bases. Trimming took 5 bases from V and 7 from J; bases not matched to a gene: 7. Germline V gene sequence: CDR1 SGHTA, CDR2 FQGNSA. The CDR3 spans 14 residues. CDR3 protein: CASSTQGGTNEQFF. CDR3 coding DNA: TGTGCCAGCAGCACACAGGGGGGAACTAATGAGCAGTTCTTC.

This clonotype was detected once. DNA of the CDR3: TGCAGCGGCGAGGACAGGGCGGGCGGGGAGCTGTTTTTT. This translates into CSGEDRAGGELFF. The chain couples TRBV29-1 to TRBJ2-2; 8 nucleotides agree with TRBD1. Germline CDR1 reads SQVTM; CDR2 reads ANQGSEA. The CDR3 is 13 amino acids. V lost 7 bases, J lost 7 bases, and 8 bases stayed unmatched.

With respect to this clonotype: At one boundary the junction diverges from the germline segment, which might be a read error. The V gene is TRBV7-7, the J gene TRBJ2-5; TRBD2 is a possible D gene (7 bases). The CDR3 loop spans 13 amino acids. CDR1 and CDR2 (germline): SSHAT, FNYEAQ (reference sequence). CDR3 protein: CASSNGGLETQYF. CDR3 DNA: TGTGCTAGCAGTAACGGGGGGCTAGAGACCCAGTACTTC. The full variable domain, rest sourced from reference TRBV7-7 and TRBJ2-5, is GAGVSQSPRYKVTKRGQDVTLRCDPISSHATLYWYQQALGQGPEFLTYFNYEAQPDKSGLPSDRFSAERPEGSISTLTIQRTEQRDSAMYRCASSNGGLETQYFGPGTRLLVL.

The rearrangement joins TRBV20-1 to TRBJ2-5, with D possibly TRBD2 on 6 matching bases. This CDR3 spans 12 amino acids. Per the germline V gene, CDR1 is DFQATT and CDR2 is SNEGSKA (reference sequence). V lost 7 bases and J 1 base, leaving 10 bases between the germline ends. The CDR3 DNA is TGCAGTGTTGGGGACTTCCAAGAGACCCAGTACTTC. Residues: CSVGDFQETQYF.

In regard to this clonotype: The DNA is omitted, as the CDR3 cannot be located on it reliably, and the CDR3 follows TCRdb's listing. This rearrangement joins TRBV25-1 to TRBJ1-6; the D segment call TRBD1 is taken from the table without a DNA check. The CDR3 spans 16 residues, counting both ends. The germline V gene encodes CDR1 MGHDK and CDR2 SYGVNS. The CDR3 loop is CACSAREDRQNSPLHF.

The chain employs TRBV27 and TRBJ2-7, with 7 nucleotides matching TRBD2. CDR3 length: 13 amino acids. The germline gives CDR1 MNHEY, CDR2 SMNVEV (reference sequence). Trimming cost V 10 bases and J 4 bases; bases outside gene matches: 10. This chain's CDR3 is CATKGTNAYEQYF. CDR3 bases: TGTGCCACAAAGGGGACTAACGCGTACGAGCAGTACTTC.

This clonotype was seen ten or more times. The V and J genes are TRBV28 and TRBJ1-6; no clear D. V was cut by 7 bases and J by 8 bases, with 9 bases left in between. Germline V CDR1 and CDR2: MDHEN, SYDVKM. This CDR3 contains 12 residues. The chain's CDR3 is CASTATDSPLHF. The CDR3 DNA reads TGTGCCAGCACCGCGACGGATTCACCCCTCCACTTT.

This clonotype was seen repeatedly, ten times or more. The J gene is TRBJ1-2, the V gene TRBV9; no firm D call. V was pared by 0 bases and J by 4 bases, with 7 bases between. The CDR3 runs 13 residues. Germline V gene lookup returns CDR1 SGDLS and CDR2 YYNGEE. The CDR3 DNA is TGTGCCAGCAGCGTAGATTTGAGCTATGGCTACACCTTC. It is translated as CASSVDLSYGYTF. The full variable domain, with the rest looked up from reference TRBV9 and TRBJ1-2, is DSGVTQTPKHLITATGQRVTLRCSPRSGDLSVYWYQQSLDQGLQFLIQYYNGEERAKGNILERFSAQQFPDLHSELNLSSLELGDSALYFCASSVDLSYGYTFGSGTRLTVV.

This clonotype was seen only a few times. V gene TRBV25-1 combines with J gene TRBJ2-5; 10 nucleotides align to TRBD2. The V segment lost 5 bases and the J segment 0 bases; nucleotides outside the gene matches: 6. Germline CDR1 MGHDK, CDR2 SYGVNS. The CDR3 consists of 16 residues. Written as DNA, the CDR3 is TGTGCCAGCAGTCCAAAACTAGCGGGGTACCAAGAGACCCAGTACTTC. It encodes CASSPKLAGYQETQYF.

The chain uses TRBV5-6 and TRBJ1-5, with 8 nucleotides matching TRBD1. Germline V gene data show CDR1 as SGHDT and CDR2 as YYEEEE. Unmatched junction bases numbered 3, after V lost 3 bases and J lost 4 bases. This CDR3 contains 14 residues. CDR3 sequence reads: CASSWTGINQPQHF. For the CDR3, the DNA is TGTGCCAGCAGCTGGACAGGGATTAATCAGCCCCAGCATTTT.

This clonotype was detected many times. The rearrangement uses TRBV20-1 and TRBJ1-2; D is unclear. This CDR3 is built from 14 residues. V lost 0 bases and J lost 1, with 9 bases in between. CDR1 DFQATT and CDR2 SNEGSKA come from the germline V gene (reference sequence). The CDR3 sequence: CSARDHGGNYGYTF. The CDR3 region has the DNA TGCAGTGCTAGAGATCACGGCGGTAACTATGGCTACACCTTC.

The chain couples TRBV6-2 or TRBV6-3 to TRBJ2-7; D is uncertain. Deletions cut 4 bases from V and 6 bases from J, with 16 bases between. Per the germline V gene, CDR1 is MNHEY and CDR2 is SVGEGT. CDR3 length equals 14 residues. This chain's CDR3 is CASSSLDGLREQYF. Written as DNA, the CDR3 is TGTGCCAGCAGTTCCCTGGACGGGTTACGCGAGCAGTACTTC.

The chain joins TRBV20-1 to TRBJ2-7; 8 bases are shared with TRBD2. V dropped 3 bases and J dropped 0; count of bases not matched to a gene: 10. Germline lookup yields CDR1 DFQATT and CDR2 SNEGSKA (reference sequence). The CDR3 runs 16 residues. The CDR3 DNA sequence: TGCAGTGCTAGCCGCCATCTAGCGGGTTACTCCTACGAGCAGTACTTC. The encoded protein is CSASRHLAGYSYEQYF.

V and J are TRBV10-1 and TRBJ2-3; 8 bases align to TRBD2. Germline assignment: CDR1 WNHNN and CDR2 SYGVQD (reference sequence). This CDR3 has 14 residues. The ends lost 6 bases at V and 5 bases at J; junction bases unmatched: 7. In nucleotides, the CDR3 is TGCGCCAGCAGCCGAGCGGGAGTGGGAGATACGCAGTATTTT. Protein sequence: CASSRAGVGDTQYF.

The rearrangement uses TRBV20-1 and TRBJ1-5, with 12 bases matching TRBD1. The CDR3 contains 16 residues. V lost 5 bases, J lost 3 bases, and 8 bases stayed unmatched. The germline V gene encodes CDR1 DFQATT and CDR2 SNEGSKA (reference sequence). CDR3 bases: TGCAGTGCTCAGGGACAGGGGGCAGCCCACAATCAGCCCCAGCATTTT. It is translated as CSAQGQGAAHNQPQHF.

The genes are TRBV19 and TRBJ1-5; the match to TRBD1 covers 8 bases. The CDR3 spans 13 residues. V lost 6 bases and J lost 2; bases outside the gene matches: 0. CDR1 is LNHDA and CDR2 is SQIVND in the germline V gene (reference sequence). The DNA for the CDR3 is TGTGCCAGTAGGGACAGGGGCAATCAGCCCCAGCATTTT. It translates to CASRDRGNQPQHF.

This rearrangement joins TRBV7-9 to TRBJ2-7; TRBD1 aligns across 9 bases. There are 15 residues in the CDR3. With 5 bases clipped from V and 4 bases from J, the junction kept 9 bases outside the gene matches. Germline CDR1 SEHNR, CDR2 FQNEAQ (reference sequence). In DNA form, the CDR3 reads TGTGCCAGCAGCCACCGGGACAGGGAAGATTACGAGCAGTACTTC. This codes for CASSHRDREDYEQYF.

This clonotype was counted ten times or more. J is TRBJ2-5 and V is TRBV2; 8 positions agree with TRBD2. The germline gives CDR1 SNHLY, CDR2 FYNNEI. This CDR3 spans 14 amino acids. V lost 2 bases and J lost 5; bases outside the gene matches: 4. As DNA, the CDR3 is TGTGCCAGCAGTGAAAGCGGGAGATCGGAGACCCAGTACTTC. Residues: CASSESGRSETQYF.